A single sample gave rise to the 9 T cell receptor beta chains below, sequenced in a study of cytomegalovirus exposure and HLA in healthy donors. It was with 60 Vbeta and 13 Jbeta primers that the PCR ran. The table came from immunoSEQ multiplex PCR; TCRdb's copy has only in-frame clones and leaves some out. The profile shows around 100,000 clones, around 74% of them singletons. The sequencing input was PBMCs. The receptors originated from a woman between 40 and 55 years old in good health and CMV-seronegative.

The chain employs TRBV7-8 and TRBJ2-3, with 7 bases lining up with TRBD1. V shed 5 bases and J 0 bases; nucleotides not matched to a gene: 8. CDR1 is SGHVS and CDR2 is FQNEAQ in the germline V gene. This CDR3 is 16 amino acids long. CDR3 protein: CASSPLGQLSTDTQYF. CDR3 sequence (DNA): TGTGCCAGCAGCCCGCTGGGACAGCTCAGCACAGATACGCAGTATTTT. The complete variable domain, with remaining parts taken from reference TRBV7-8 and TRBJ2-3, reads GAGVSQSPRYKVAKRGQDVALRCDPISGHVSLFWYQQALGQGPEFLTYFQNEAQLDKSGLPSDRFFAERPEGSVSTLKIQRTQQEDSAVYLCASSPLGQLSTDTQYFGPGTRLTVL.

V usage is TRBV28 and J usage is TRBJ1-4; 8 nucleotides agree with TRBD1. V lost 2 bases and J lost 8; bases outside the gene matches: 7. The V gene's germline CDR1 is MDHEN and CDR2 SYDVKM. The CDR3 covers 15 residues. The CDR3 spells CASSLRTGLGEKLFF. The CDR3 bases are TGTGCCAGCAGTTTAAGGACAGGGTTGGGAGAAAAACTGTTTTTT.

This rearrangement joins TRBV11-2 to TRBJ2-7; TRBD1 matches at 7 bases. This CDR3 has 14 amino acids. Germline trimming cut 1 base from V and 2 bases from J; bases unmatched to any gene: 2. Germline loops: CDR1 SGHAT, CDR2 FQNNGV. The CDR3 DNA is TGTGCCAGCAGCTTAGTAACAGGGGCCTACGAGCAGTACTTC. Its translation: CASSLVTGAYEQYF.

The chain has TRBV7-2 and TRBJ2-3; possible D gene TRBD2, 6 bases. Per germline, CDR1 SGHTA and CDR2 FQGNSA. V was cut by 4 bases and J by 3 bases, with 11 bases left in between. This CDR3 is 14 amino acids long. The CDR3 DNA sequence: TGTGCCAGCAGCTGGGGGACTTCTACAGATACGCAGTATTTT. Its protein is CASSWGTSTDTQYF.

J is TRBJ2-5 and V is TRBV5-8; 8 positions match TRBD1. The trim removed 4 bases at V and 5 bases at J, leaving 10 bases unmatched. This CDR3 has 15 residues. In germline, CDR1 is SGHTS, CDR2 YDEGEE. The CDR3 is CASSPVRGQGETQYF. CDR3 sequence (DNA): TGTGCCAGCAGCCCAGTCAGGGGGCAGGGGGAGACCCAGTACTTC.

The rearrangement joins TRBV11-2 to TRBJ2-5; 10 bases align to TRBD2. The germline CDR1 and CDR2 sequences are SGHAT and FQNNGV. The CDR3 runs to 16 residues. Trimming cost V 5 bases and J 1 base; bases outside gene matches: 7. CDR3 protein: CASSTGLAAIQETQYF. For the CDR3, the DNA is TGTGCCAGCAGCACAGGACTAGCGGCAATCCAAGAGACCCAGTACTTC.

This chain joins TRBV6-1 and TRBJ2-7; no clear D gene. Trimming stripped 0 bases from V and 2 bases from J, with 8 bases between. Germline CDR1 reads MNHNS; CDR2 reads SASEGT. This CDR3 spans 14 amino acids. In DNA form, the CDR3 reads TGTGCCAGCAGTGAAGCGTCCAGGACCTACGAGCAGTACTTC. This codes for CASSEASRTYEQYF.

This rearrangement joins TRBV5-8 to TRBJ1-5; weak D call: TRBD1 (6 bases). The CDR3 has 15 residues. CDR1 and CDR2 from the germline V gene are SGHTS and YDEGEE. V was trimmed by 3 bases and J by 9 bases, leaving 19 bases between them. The CDR3 is CASSSDRLDDRPQHF. The CDR3 DNA sequence: TGTGCCAGCAGCTCCGACAGGTTAGATGATCGGCCCCAGCATTTT.

This clone was seen only a few times. CDR3 sequence: CASSPPRGQEGPGELFF. The CDR3 DNA reads TGTGCCAGCAGCCCCCCCAGAGGACAGGAAGGTCCCGGGGAGCTGTTTTTT. The chain combines TRBV7-9 with TRBJ2-2, with 7 bases identical to TRBD1. Losses at the gene ends were 5 bases for V and 6 bases for J; bases not matched to a gene: 15. Looked up from germline, CDR1 is SEHNR and CDR2 is FQNEAQ (reference sequence). The CDR3 is 17 amino acids. Together with reference TRBV7-9 and TRBJ2-2, the CDR3 gives the full variable domain: DTGVSQNPRHKITKRGQNVTFRCDPISEHNRLYWYRQTLGQGPEFLTYFQNEAQLEKSRLLSDRFSAERPKGSFSTLEIQRTEQGDSAMYLCASSPPRGQEGPGELFFGEGSRLTVL.